A selection of T cell receptor beta chains follows, all from one sample in a study of blood T cell repertoires in COVID-19. Assay used: immunoSEQ multiplex PCR; TCRdb lists only in-frame clones, some missing. The sample includes 90,000 to 150,000 clones, approximately 90% of them seen just once. Sequenced input: peripheral blood. Receptors originate from a human donor in a cohort sampled during active COVID-19. Both conserved end residues are part of each CDR3. The D gene is left open where the match is weak. Where a row states a size, it is once, few, many or the class of an expanded clone; other rows omit it.

d_gene: TRBD2; j_gene: TRBJ2-1; abundance: few; v_gene: TRBV10-1; CDR3nt: TGCGCCAGCAGTGATGTAGCGGGAGGATACAATGAGCAGTTCTTC; CDR3aa: CASSDVAGGYNEQFF
d_gene: -; j_gene: TRBJ1-4; abundance: -; v_gene: TRBV27; CDR3nt: TGTGCCAGCAGTAGTATACAGGGAAGTGAAAAACTGTTTTTT; CDR3aa: CASSSIQGSEKLFF
d_gene: -; j_gene: TRBJ2-3; abundance: -; v_gene: TRBV5-1; CDR3nt: TGCGCCAGCAGCCCCCGGGGTGAAGAGACTACGCAGTATTTT; CDR3aa: CASSPRGEETTQYF
d_gene: -; j_gene: TRBJ1-1; abundance: -; v_gene: TRBV6-5; CDR3nt: TGTGCCAGCAACAGGGACGCGGTAACTGAAGCTTTCTTT; CDR3aa: CASNRDAVTEAFF
d_gene: TRBD2; j_gene: TRBJ2-1; abundance: -; v_gene: TRBV7-6; CDR3nt: TGTGCCAGCACCCCGACCGGGACTAGGGGCAATGAGCAGTTCTTC; CDR3aa: CASTPTGTRGNEQFF
d_gene: -; j_gene: TRBJ1-1; abundance: -; v_gene: TRBV7-6; CDR3nt: TGTGCCAGCAGCTTCTCACAGGGATCGAACACTGAAGCTTTCTTT; CDR3aa: CASSFSQGSNTEAFF
d_gene: TRBD2; j_gene: TRBJ2-2; abundance: -; v_gene: TRBV3-1/TRBV3-2; CDR3nt: TGTGCCAGCAGCCAAGATAGGGGACTAGCATCTAACACCGGGGAGCTGTTTTTT; CDR3aa: CASSQDRGLASNTGELFF
d_gene: TRBD2; j_gene: TRBJ2-3; abundance: -; v_gene: TRBV25-1; CDR3nt: TGTGCCAGCAGTGTTTATAGCGGGGGCACAGATACGCAGTATTTT; CDR3aa: CASSVYSGGTDTQYF
d_gene: TRBD2; j_gene: TRBJ2-1; abundance: -; v_gene: TRBV4-2; CDR3nt: TGTGCCAGCAGCCAAGAAACTAGCGGGGGCAACAATGAGCAGTTCTTC; CDR3aa: CASSQETSGGNNEQFF
d_gene: -; j_gene: TRBJ1-1; abundance: -; v_gene: TRBV11-3; CDR3nt: TGTGCCAGCAGCTTATCCGGCGGGAACACTGAAGCTTTCTTT; CDR3aa: CASSLSGGNTEAFF
d_gene: TRBD1; j_gene: TRBJ1-1; abundance: few; v_gene: TRBV28; CDR3nt: TGTGCCAGCAGTGAGGGGGGGACAGGGGGCCTCAACACTGAAGCTTTCTTT; CDR3aa: CASSEGGTGGLNTEAFF
d_gene: -; j_gene: TRBJ1-5; abundance: -; v_gene: TRBV19; CDR3nt: TGTGCCAGTAGTATAGCTCGTCAGCCCCAGCATTTT; CDR3aa: CASSIARQPQHF
d_gene: -; j_gene: TRBJ2-3; abundance: few; v_gene: TRBV21-1; CDR3nt: TGTGCCAGCAGCAAAGCCCTTGCGGGAGGAAACCGGGATACGCAGTATTTT; CDR3aa: CASSKALAGGNRDTQYF
d_gene: -; j_gene: TRBJ1-1; abundance: -; v_gene: TRBV15; CDR3nt: TGTGCCACCAGCAGAGATGCGGCACATTTGAACACTGAAGCTTTCTTT; CDR3aa: CATSRDAAHLNTEAFF
d_gene: -; j_gene: TRBJ1-6; abundance: -; v_gene: TRBV5-6; CDR3nt: TGTGCCAGCAGTTCGACAGCTATTAATTCACCCCTCCACTTT; CDR3aa: CASSSTAINSPLHF
d_gene: -; j_gene: TRBJ2-3; abundance: once; v_gene: TRBV4-2; CDR3nt: TGTGCCAGCAGCCAAGATCTAGACTCGAGGGATACGCAGTATTTT; CDR3aa: CASSQDLDSRDTQYF
d_gene: -; j_gene: TRBJ2-7; abundance: once; v_gene: TRBV11-2; CDR3nt: TGTGCCGAAGGGGGGGGCCGGGGATACGAGCAGTACTTC; CDR3aa: CAEGGGRGYEQYF
d_gene: -; j_gene: TRBJ1-1; abundance: -; v_gene: TRBV12-3/TRBV12-4; CDR3nt: TGTGCCAGCAGTCTCACGGGGGACACTGAAGCTTTCTTT; CDR3aa: CASSLTGDTEAFF
d_gene: TRBD2; j_gene: TRBJ2-1; abundance: once; v_gene: TRBV29-1; CDR3nt: TGCAGCGTTGTAGGGCTAGCGGGCAATGAGCAGTTCTTC; CDR3aa: CSVVGLAGNEQFF
d_gene: -; j_gene: TRBJ2-3; abundance: -; v_gene: TRBV30; CDR3nt: TGTGCCTGGAGTCCCCCCCCGACTAGGAGAGGAGATACGCAGTATTTT; CDR3aa: CAWSPPPTRRGDTQYF
d_gene: TRBD2; j_gene: TRBJ2-2; abundance: -; v_gene: TRBV3-1/TRBV3-2; CDR3nt: TGTGCCAGCACCACTAGCGGGTGGAACACCGGGGAGCTGTTTTTT; CDR3aa: CASTTSGWNTGELFF
d_gene: -; j_gene: TRBJ1-3; abundance: -; v_gene: TRBV6-5; CDR3nt: TGTGCCAGCAGTCCGCAGGCGAGCTCTGGAAACACCATATATTTT; CDR3aa: CASSPQASSGNTIYF
d_gene: TRBD1; j_gene: TRBJ2-7; abundance: -; v_gene: TRBV5-4; CDR3nt: TGTGCCAGCAGCTCTGCGGGACAGGGGTACGAGCAGTACTTC; CDR3aa: CASSSAGQGYEQYF
d_gene: -; j_gene: TRBJ2-5; abundance: few; v_gene: TRBV5-8; CDR3nt: TGTGCCAGCAGCTTGGCCGGGGGTCTCGGGACCCAGTACTTC; CDR3aa: CASSLAGGLGTQYF
d_gene: TRBD2; j_gene: TRBJ2-3; abundance: -; v_gene: TRBV6-5; CDR3nt: TGTGCCAGCAGCCCCGGGAGGCCTCCCACAGATACGCAGTATTTT; CDR3aa: CASSPGRPPTDTQYF
d_gene: -; j_gene: TRBJ1-4; abundance: -; v_gene: TRBV5-1; CDR3nt: TGCGCCAGCAGCTTCAGGCAGGCCTCAACTAATGAAAAACTGTTTTTT; CDR3aa: CASSFRQASTNEKLFF
d_gene: -; j_gene: TRBJ2-1; abundance: -; v_gene: TRBV11-2; CDR3nt: TGTGCCAGCAGAGTATTCGGACAGAATTCCTACAATGAGCAGTTCTTC; CDR3aa: CASRVFGQNSYNEQFF
d_gene: -; j_gene: TRBJ1-2; abundance: -; v_gene: TRBV5-5; CDR3nt: TGTGCCAGCAGCCCACAGGGATCCCCCTATGGCTACACCTTC; CDR3aa: CASSPQGSPYGYTF
d_gene: -; j_gene: TRBJ2-7; abundance: -; v_gene: TRBV21-1; CDR3nt: TGTGCCAGCAGCAAACCCGGGACTAGAACCTACGAGCAGTACTTC; CDR3aa: CASSKPGTRTYEQYF
d_gene: -; j_gene: TRBJ2-6; abundance: -; v_gene: TRBV19; CDR3nt: TGTGCCAGTAGTATTGCCTTTGGGGAGGCTGGGGCCAACGTCCTGACTTTC; CDR3aa: CASSIAFGEAGANVLTF
d_gene: TRBD1; j_gene: TRBJ2-2; abundance: -; v_gene: TRBV7-9; CDR3nt: TGTGCCAGCAGCCCCCCCGGACAGGGAGGCCCCGGGGAGCTGTTTTTT; CDR3aa: CASSPPGQGGPGELFF
d_gene: -; j_gene: TRBJ1-1; abundance: -; v_gene: TRBV27; CDR3nt: TGTGCCAGCAGAAGTCCGGTGACTGAAGCTTTCTTT; CDR3aa: CASRSPVTEAFF
d_gene: -; j_gene: TRBJ2-3; abundance: -; v_gene: TRBV11-3; CDR3nt: TGTGCCAGCAGCTCCCGGCGACAGGGGAGGGCAGATACGCAGTATTTT; CDR3aa: CASSSRRQGRADTQYF
d_gene: TRBD2; j_gene: TRBJ2-7; abundance: -; v_gene: TRBV28; CDR3nt: TGTGCCAGCCGAACGGCTGGGACTAGCGGGACGTCCTACGAGCAGTACTTC; CDR3aa: CASRTAGTSGTSYEQYF
d_gene: -; j_gene: TRBJ2-1; abundance: -; v_gene: TRBV5-1; CDR3nt: TGCGCCAGCAGCTTGGCCCCTTACAATGAGCAGTTCTTC; CDR3aa: CASSLAPYNEQFF